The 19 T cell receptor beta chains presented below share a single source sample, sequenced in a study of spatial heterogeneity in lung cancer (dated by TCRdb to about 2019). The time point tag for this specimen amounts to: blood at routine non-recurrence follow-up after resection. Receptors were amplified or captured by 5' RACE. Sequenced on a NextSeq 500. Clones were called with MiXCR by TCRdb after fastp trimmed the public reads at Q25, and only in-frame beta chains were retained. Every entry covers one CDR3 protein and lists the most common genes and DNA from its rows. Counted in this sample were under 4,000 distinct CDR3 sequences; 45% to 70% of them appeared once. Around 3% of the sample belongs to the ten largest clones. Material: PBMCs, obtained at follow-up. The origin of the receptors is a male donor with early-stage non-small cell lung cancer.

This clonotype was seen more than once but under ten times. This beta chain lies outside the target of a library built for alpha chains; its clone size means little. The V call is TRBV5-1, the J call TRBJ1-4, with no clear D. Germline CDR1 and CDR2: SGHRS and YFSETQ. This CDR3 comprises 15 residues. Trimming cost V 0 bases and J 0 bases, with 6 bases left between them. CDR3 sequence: CASSLDAATNEKLFF. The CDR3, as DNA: TGCGCCAGCAGCTTGGACGCCGCAACTAATGAAAAACTGTTTTTT.

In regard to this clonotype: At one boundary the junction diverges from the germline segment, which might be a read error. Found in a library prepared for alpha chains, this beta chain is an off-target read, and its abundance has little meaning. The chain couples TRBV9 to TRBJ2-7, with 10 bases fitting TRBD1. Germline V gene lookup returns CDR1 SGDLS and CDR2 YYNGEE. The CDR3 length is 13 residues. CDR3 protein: CASSVDPGTGVTF. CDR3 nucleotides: TGTGCCAGCAGCGTAGACCCCGGGACAGGGGTTACTTTC.

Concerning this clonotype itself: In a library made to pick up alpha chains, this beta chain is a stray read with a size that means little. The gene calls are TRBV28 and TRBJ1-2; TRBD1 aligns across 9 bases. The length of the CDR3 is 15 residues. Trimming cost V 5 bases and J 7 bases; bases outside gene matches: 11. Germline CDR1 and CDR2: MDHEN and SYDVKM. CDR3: CASSLTGGGTSGYTF. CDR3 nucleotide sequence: TGTGCCAGCAGTCTAACAGGGGGCGGGACGAGTGGCTACACCTTC.

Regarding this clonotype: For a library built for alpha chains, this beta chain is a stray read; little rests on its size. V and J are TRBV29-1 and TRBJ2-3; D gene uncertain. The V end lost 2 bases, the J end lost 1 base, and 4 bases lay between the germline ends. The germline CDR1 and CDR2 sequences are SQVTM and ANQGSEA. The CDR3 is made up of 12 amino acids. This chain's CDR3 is CSVERGTDTQYF. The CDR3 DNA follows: TGCAGCGTTGAAAGGGGCACAGATACGCAGTATTTT.

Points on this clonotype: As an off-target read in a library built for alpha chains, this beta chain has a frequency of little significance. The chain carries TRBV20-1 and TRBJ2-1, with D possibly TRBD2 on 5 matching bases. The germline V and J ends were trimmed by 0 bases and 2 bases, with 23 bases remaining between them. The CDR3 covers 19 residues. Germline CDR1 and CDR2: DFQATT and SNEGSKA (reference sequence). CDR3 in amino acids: CSAREFRASSGLTYNEQFF. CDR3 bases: TGCAGTGCTAGAGAATTCCGGGCGTCCAGCGGCTTAACCTACAATGAGCAGTTCTTC.

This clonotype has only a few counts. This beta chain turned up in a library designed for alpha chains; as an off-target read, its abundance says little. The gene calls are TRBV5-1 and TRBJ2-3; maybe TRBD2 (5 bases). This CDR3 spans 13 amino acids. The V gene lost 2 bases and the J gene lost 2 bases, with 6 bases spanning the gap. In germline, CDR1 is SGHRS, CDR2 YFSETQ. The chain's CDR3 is CASSFRDTDTQYF. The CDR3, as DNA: TGCGCCAGCAGCTTCCGGGACACAGATACGCAGTATTTT.

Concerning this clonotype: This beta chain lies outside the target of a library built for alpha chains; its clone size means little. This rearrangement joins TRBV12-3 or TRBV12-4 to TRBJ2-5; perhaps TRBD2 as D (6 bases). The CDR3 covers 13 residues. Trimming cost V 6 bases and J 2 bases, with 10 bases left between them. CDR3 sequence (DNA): TGTGCCAGCAGCTGGGACTGGCAAGAGACCCAGTACTTC. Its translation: CASSWDWQETQYF.

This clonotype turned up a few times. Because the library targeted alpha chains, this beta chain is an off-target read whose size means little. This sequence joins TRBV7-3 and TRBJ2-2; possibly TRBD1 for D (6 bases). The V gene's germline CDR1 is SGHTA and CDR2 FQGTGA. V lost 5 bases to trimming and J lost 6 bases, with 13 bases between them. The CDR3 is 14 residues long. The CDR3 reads CASSPRQAAGELFF. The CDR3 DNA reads TGTGCCAGCAGCCCCCGACAGGCCGCCGGGGAGCTGTTTTTT.

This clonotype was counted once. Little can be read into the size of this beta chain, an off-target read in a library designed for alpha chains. CDR3 sequence: CASRGTSAGELFF. The CDR3 DNA reads TGTGCCAGCAGGGGGACAAGTGCCGGGGAGCTGTTTTTT. The V and J genes are TRBV6-2 or TRBV6-3 and TRBJ2-2, with D possibly matching TRBD1 (6 bases). The length of the CDR3 is 13 residues. V was trimmed by 6 bases and J by 6 bases, leaving 11 bases between them. Per the germline V gene, CDR1 is MNHEY and CDR2 is SVGEGT.

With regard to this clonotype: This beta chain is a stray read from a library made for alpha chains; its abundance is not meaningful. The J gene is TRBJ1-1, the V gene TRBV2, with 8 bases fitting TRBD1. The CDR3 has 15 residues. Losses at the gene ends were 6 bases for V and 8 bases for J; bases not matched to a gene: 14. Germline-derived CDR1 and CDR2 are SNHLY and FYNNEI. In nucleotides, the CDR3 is TGTGCCAGCAGAGGGGACAGGCTACGGGATCTGGAAGCTTTCTTT. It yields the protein CASRGDRLRDLEAFF.

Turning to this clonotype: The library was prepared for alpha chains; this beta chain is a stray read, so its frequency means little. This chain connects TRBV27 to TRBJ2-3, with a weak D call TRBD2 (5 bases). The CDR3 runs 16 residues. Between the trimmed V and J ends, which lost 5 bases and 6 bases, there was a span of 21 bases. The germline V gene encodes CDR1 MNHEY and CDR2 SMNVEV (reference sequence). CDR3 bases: TGTGCCAGCAGTCCCCACCGTTCCACTAGAAGGGATACGCAGTATTTT. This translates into CASSPHRSTRRDTQYF.

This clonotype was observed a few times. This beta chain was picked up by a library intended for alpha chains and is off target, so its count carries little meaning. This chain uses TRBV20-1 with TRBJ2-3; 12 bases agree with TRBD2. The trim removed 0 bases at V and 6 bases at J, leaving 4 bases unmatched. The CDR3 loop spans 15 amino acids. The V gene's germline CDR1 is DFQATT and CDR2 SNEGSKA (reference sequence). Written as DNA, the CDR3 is TGCAGTGCTAGAGATGCTAGCGGGAGGGCCGATACGCAGTATTTT. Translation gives CSARDASGRADTQYF.

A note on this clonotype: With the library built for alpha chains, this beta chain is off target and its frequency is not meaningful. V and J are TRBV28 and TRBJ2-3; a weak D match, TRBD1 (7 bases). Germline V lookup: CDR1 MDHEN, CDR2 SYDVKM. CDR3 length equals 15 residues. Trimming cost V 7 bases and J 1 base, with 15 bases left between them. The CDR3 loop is CASTSGGSGTDTQYF. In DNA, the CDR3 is TGTGCCAGCACTTCAGGGGGGTCAGGCACAGATACGCAGTATTTT.

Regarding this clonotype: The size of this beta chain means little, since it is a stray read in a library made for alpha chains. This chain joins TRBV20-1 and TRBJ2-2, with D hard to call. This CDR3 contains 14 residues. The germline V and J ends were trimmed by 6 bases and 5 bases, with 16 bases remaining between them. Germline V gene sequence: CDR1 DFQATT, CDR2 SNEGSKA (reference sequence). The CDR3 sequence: CSAARSSATGELFF. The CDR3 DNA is TGCAGTGCGGCGAGGTCGAGCGCGACCGGGGAGCTGTTTTTT.

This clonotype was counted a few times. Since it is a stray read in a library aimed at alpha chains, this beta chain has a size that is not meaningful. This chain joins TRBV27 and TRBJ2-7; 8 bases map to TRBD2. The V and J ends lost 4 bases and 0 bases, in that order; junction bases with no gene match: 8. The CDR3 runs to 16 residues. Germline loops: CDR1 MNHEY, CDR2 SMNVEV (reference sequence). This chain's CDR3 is CASSSGGGTNSYEQYF. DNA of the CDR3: TGTGCCAGCAGTTCTGGCGGGGGGACTAACTCCTACGAGCAGTACTTC.

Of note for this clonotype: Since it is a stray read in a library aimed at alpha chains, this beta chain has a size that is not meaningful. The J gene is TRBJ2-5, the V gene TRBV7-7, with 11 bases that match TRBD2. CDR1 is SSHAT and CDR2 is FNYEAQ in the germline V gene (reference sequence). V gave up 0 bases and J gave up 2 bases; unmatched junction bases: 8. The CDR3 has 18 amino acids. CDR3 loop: CASSLALEGTSGQETQYF. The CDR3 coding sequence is TGTGCCAGCAGCTTAGCGCTAGAGGGGACTAGCGGACAAGAGACCCAGTACTTC.

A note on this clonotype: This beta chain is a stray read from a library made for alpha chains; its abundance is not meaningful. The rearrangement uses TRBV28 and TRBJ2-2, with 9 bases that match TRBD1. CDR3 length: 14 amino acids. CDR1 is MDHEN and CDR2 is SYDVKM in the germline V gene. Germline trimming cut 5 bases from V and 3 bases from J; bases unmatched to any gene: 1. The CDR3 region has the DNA TGTGCCAGCAGTCGGACAGGGGACACCGGGGAGCTGTTTTTT. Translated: CASSRTGDTGELFF.

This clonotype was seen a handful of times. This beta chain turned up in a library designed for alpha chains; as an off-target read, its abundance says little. The CDR3 is CSSTFLGRDEQFF. The CDR3, as DNA: TGCAGCTCGACCTTTCTAGGTAGGGATGAGCAGTTCTTC. The rearrangement joins TRBV29-1 to TRBJ2-1; D gene ambiguous. Germline V gene lookup returns CDR1 SQVTM and CDR2 ANQGSEA. Trimming removed 8 bases at V and 8 bases at J, with 19 bases between. The CDR3 loop spans 13 amino acids.

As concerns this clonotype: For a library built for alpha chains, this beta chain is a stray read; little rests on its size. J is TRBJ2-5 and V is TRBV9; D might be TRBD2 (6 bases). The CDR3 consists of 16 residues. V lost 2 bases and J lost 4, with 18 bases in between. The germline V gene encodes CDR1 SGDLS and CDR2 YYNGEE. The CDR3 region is CASSVGGVFSRETQYF. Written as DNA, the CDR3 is TGTGCCAGCAGCGTCGGGGGAGTATTTTCAAGAGAGACCCAGTACTTC. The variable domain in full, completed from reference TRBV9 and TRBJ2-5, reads DSGVTQTPKHLITATGQRVTLRCSPRSGDLSVYWYQQSLDQGLQFLIQYYNGEERAKGNILERFSAQQFPDLHSELNLSSLELGDSALYFCASSVGGVFSRETQYFGPGTRLLVL.